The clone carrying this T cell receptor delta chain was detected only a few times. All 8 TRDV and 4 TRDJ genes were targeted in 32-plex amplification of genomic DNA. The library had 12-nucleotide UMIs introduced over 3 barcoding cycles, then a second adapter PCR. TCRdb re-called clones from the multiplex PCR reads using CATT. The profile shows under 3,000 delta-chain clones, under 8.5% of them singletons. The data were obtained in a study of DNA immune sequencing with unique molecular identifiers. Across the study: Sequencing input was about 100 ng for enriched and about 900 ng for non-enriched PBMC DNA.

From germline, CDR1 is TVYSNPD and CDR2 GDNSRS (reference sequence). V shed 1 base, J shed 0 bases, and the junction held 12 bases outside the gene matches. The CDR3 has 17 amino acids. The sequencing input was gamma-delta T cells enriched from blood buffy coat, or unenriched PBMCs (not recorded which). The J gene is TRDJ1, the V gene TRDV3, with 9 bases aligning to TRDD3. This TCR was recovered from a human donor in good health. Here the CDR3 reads CAFIPYWAGGYTDKLIF. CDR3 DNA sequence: TGTGCCTTTATTCCCTACTGGGCTGGGGGATACACCGATAAACTCATCTTT.